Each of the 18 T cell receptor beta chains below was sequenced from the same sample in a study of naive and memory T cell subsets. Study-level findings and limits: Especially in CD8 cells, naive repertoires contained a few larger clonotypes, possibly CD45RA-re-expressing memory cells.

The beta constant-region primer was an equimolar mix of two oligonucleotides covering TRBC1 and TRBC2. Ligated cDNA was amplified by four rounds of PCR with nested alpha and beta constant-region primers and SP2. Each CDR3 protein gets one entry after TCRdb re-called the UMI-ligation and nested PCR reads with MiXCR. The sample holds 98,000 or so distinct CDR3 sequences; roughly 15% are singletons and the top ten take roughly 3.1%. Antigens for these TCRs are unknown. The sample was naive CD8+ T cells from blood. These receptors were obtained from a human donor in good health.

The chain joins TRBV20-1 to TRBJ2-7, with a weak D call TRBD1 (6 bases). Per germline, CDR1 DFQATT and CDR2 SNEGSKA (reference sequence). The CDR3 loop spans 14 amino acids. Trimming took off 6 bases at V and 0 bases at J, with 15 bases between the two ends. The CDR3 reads CSAEGQHSSYEQYF. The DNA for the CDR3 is TGCAGTGCAGAAGGACAGCACAGCTCCTACGAGCAGTACTTC.

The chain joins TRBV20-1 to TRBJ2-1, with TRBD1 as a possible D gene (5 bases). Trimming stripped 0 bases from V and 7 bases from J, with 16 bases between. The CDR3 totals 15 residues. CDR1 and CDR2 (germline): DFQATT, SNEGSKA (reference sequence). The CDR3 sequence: CSARDLKGAGNEQFF. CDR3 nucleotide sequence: TGCAGTGCTAGAGATCTAAAAGGGGCTGGGAATGAGCAGTTCTTC.

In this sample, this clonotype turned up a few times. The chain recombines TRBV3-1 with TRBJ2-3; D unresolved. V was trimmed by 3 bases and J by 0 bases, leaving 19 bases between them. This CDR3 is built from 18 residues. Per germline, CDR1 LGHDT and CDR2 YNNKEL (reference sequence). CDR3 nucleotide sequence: TGTGCCAGCAGCCAGATCAGGATGGGCGGCAGTAGCACAGATACGCAGTATTTT. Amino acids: CASSQIRMGGSSTDTQYF.

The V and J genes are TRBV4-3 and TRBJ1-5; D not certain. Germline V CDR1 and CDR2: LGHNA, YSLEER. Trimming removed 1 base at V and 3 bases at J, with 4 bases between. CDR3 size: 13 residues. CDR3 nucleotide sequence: TGCGCCAGCAGCCAAGGTCTCAATCAGCCCCAGCATTTT. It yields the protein CASSQGLNQPQHF.

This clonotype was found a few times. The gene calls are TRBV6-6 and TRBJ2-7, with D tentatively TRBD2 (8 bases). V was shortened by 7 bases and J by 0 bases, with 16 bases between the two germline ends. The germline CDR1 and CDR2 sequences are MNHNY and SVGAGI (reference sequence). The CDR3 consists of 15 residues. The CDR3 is CASTPGGTASYEQYF. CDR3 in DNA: TGTGCCAGCACCCCGGGGGGGACAGCCTCCTACGAGCAGTACTTC.

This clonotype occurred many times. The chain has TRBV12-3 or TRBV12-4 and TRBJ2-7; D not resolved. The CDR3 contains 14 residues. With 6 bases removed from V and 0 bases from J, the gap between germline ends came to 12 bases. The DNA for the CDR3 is TGTGCCAGCAGCTTTTCTACGAGCTCCTACGAGCAGTACTTC. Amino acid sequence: CASSFSTSSYEQYF.

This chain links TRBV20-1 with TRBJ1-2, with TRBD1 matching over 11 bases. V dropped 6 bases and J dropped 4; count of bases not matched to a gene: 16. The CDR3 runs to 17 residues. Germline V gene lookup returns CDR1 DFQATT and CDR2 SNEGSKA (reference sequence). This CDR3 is CSASWPGQGGVSYGYTF. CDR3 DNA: TGCAGTGCCAGTTGGCCGGGACAGGGGGGAGTCAGCTATGGCTACACCTTC.

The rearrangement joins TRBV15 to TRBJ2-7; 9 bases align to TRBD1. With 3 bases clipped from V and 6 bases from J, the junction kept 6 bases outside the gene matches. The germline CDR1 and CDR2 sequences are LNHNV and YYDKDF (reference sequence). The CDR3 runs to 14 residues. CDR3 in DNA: TGTGCCACCAGCAGTAAGGACAGGGGACTCGAGCAGTACTTC. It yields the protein CATSSKDRGLEQYF.

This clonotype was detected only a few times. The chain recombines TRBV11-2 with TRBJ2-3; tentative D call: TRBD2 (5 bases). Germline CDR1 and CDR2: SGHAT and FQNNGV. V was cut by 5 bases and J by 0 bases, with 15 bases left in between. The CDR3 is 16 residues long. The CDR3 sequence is CASSPLVAFSTDTQYF. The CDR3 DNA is TGTGCCAGCAGCCCCTTAGTAGCGTTTAGCACAGATACGCAGTATTTT.

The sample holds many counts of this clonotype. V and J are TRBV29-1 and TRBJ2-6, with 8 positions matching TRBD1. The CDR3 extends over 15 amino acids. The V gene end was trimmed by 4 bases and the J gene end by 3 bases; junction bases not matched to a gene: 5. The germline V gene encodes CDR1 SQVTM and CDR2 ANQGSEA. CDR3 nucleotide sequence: TGCAGCGTTGCAGGGGGCAGCTTTGGGGCCAACGTCCTGACTTTC. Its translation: CSVAGGSFGANVLTF.

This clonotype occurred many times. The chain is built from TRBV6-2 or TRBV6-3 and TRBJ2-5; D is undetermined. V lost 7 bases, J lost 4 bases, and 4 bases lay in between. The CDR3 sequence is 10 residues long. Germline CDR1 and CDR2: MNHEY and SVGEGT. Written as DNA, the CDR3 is TGTGCCAGCAAGGGAGAGACCCAGTACTTC. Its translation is CASKGETQYF.

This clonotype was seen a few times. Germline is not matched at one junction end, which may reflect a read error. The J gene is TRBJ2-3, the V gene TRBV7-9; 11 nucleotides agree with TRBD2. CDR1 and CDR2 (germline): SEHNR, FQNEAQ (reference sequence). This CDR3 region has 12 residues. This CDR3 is CASSSLAGGLSW. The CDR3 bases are TGTGCCAGCAGCTCCTTAGCGGGAGGGCTCTCATGG.

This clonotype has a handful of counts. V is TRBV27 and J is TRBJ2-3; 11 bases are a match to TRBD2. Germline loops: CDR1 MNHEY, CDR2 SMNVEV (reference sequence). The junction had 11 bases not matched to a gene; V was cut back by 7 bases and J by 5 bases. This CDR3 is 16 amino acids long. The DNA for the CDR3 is TGTGCCAGCACCCCTTTAATAGCGGGGGGGAGAGATACGCAGTATTTT. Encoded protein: CASTPLIAGGRDTQYF.

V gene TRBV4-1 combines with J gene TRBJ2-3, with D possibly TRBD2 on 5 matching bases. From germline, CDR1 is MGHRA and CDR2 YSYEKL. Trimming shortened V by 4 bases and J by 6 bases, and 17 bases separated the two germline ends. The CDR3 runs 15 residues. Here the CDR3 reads CASSLLAAPRDTQYF. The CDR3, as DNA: TGCGCCAGCAGCCTCCTAGCAGCCCCTCGGGATACGCAGTATTTT.

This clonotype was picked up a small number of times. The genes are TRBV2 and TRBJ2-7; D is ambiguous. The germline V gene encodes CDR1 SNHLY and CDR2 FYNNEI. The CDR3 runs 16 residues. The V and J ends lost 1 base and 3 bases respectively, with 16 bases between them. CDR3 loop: CASSEEGSITRYEQYF. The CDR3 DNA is TGTGCCAGCAGTGAAGAGGGAAGTATCACCCGCTACGAGCAGTACTTC.

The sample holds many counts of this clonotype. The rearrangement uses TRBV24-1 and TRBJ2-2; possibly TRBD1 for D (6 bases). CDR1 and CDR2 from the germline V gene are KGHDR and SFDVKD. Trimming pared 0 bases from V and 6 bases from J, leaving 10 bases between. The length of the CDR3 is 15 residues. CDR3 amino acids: CATSDLGQSAGELFF. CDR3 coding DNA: TGTGCCACCAGTGATTTGGGACAGTCTGCCGGGGAGCTGTTTTTT.

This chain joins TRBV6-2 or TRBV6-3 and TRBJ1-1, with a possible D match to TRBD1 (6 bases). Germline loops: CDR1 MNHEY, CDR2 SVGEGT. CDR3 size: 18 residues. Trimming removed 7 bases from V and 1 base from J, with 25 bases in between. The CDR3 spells CASTAFPGALYSNTEAFF. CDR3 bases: TGTGCCAGCACCGCCTTTCCAGGGGCCCTCTACTCGAACACTGAAGCTTTCTTT.

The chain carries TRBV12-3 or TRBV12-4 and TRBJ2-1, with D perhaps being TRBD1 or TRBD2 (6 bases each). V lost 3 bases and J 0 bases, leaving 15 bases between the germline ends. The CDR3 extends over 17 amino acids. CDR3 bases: TGTGCCAGCAGTTTCGGGGGCCCAATTACCTCCTACAATGAGCAGTTCTTC. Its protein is CASSFGGPITSYNEQFF.